This TCR beta chain appears in the sequencing data of a study of type 1 regulatory T cells. Study information: T-allo10 is an in vitro-generated, Tr1-enriched CD4 T cell product specific for alloantigen. The study, taken as a whole, reports: Compared with non-type 1 regulatory T cells, type 1 regulatory T cells showed a more restricted TCR repertoire.

The CDR3 covers 15 residues. Germline V CDR1 and CDR2: MNHEY, SMNVEV (reference sequence). Unmatched junction bases numbered 5, after V lost 4 bases and J lost 3 bases. Points on this clonotype: What it binds is unknown.

TCRdb used MiXCR to reprocess the reads, holding one entry per CDR3 protein. Here the sample spans 70,000 or so distinct CDR3 sequences, under 25% being singletons. The sequence was obtained from a human donor in good health. The sample consisted of cultured type 1 regulatory T (Tr1) cells, either the whole culture or a sorted fraction (not recorded which). The V gene is TRBV27, the J gene TRBJ2-1; 8 bases line up with TRBD1. The DNA of the CDR3 is TGTGCCAGCAGTTCGCCTACAGGGGGCTACAATGAGCAGTTCTTC. Translated: CASSSPTGGYNEQFF.